The clone carrying this TCR beta chain was seen a few times. The entry originates in a study of T-cell memory formation after mild COVID-19. TCRdb re-called the 5' RACE reads through MiXCR, storing one row per CDR3 protein. The sample holds about 310,000 distinct CDR3 sequences, approximately 20% seen once. Germline-derived CDR1 and CDR2 are LGHNA and YSLEER. The CDR3 is 14 amino acids. Trimming left V 1 base short and J 7 bases short, with 11 bases between. The chain employs TRBV4-3 and TRBJ2-1, with D perhaps matching TRBD2 (7 bases). Sequencing was carried out using PBMCs or a T cell subset sorted from them (not recorded which). This sequence originates from a man between 18 and 29 years old who had mild COVID-19 (a few samples of this study predate the infection). Cell type and time point are not known. The CDR3 protein is CASSQVGGRNEQFF. The CDR3 DNA reads TGCGCCAGCAGCCAAGTCGGGGGGCGAAATGAGCAGTTCTTC.